This T cell receptor (beta chain) appears in the sequencing data of a study of siplizumab effects on memory and regulatory T cells. Notes on the study in general: Suppressive activity of Tregs proliferating in siplizumab cultures remained unconfirmed.

TCRdb's table, derived via immunoSEQ multiplex PCR, lists solely in-frame clones and lacks some. Of some 100,000 clones in the sample, around 95% were seen once. Germline CDR1 reads SGDLS; CDR2 reads YYNGEE. CDR3 length: 15 residues. With 0 bases removed from V and 3 bases from J, the gap between germline ends came to 7 bases. As concerns this clone: Its antigen remains unidentified.

The gene calls are TRBV9 and TRBJ2-6; D is undetermined. This TCR was recovered from a human donor in good health. The sample consisted of Tregs sorted from blood. In DNA form, the CDR3 reads TGTGCCAGCAGCGTAGCATCCTTTGGGGCCAACGTCCTGACTTTC. It translates to CASSVASFGANVLTF.